A selection of T cell receptor beta chains follows, all from one sample in a study of beta chain features in type 1 diabetes. TCRdb's table, derived via immunoSEQ multiplex PCR, lists solely in-frame clones and lacks some. The sample consists of 250,000 to 300,000 clones, roughly an eighth of them appearing once. Sequencing was done on a sample of naive CD4+ T cells from blood. All receptors derive from a man aged 30 to 39 with type 1 diabetes. Each CDR3 is given with its conserved first and last residue. Fields, in order: CDR3 length, clone size, J gene, D gene, V gene, CDR3 DNA, CDR3 protein. D genes are given only for firm matches. Size is stated for part of the rows, as once, few or many counts, or as a class when the clone is expanded.

len: 14
abundance: -
j_gene: TRBJ1-1
d_gene: -
v_gene: TRBV6-5
CDR3nt: TGTGCCAGCAGGTCTCTCTACAGGGTCACTGAAGCTTTCTTT
CDR3aa: CASRSLYRVTEAFF

len: 16
abundance: -
j_gene: TRBJ2-1
d_gene: TRBD2
v_gene: TRBV29-1
CDR3nt: TGCAGCGTTGAAGATCTAGGAGCGGGGGGCTACAATGAGCAGTTCTTC
CDR3aa: CSVEDLGAGGYNEQFF

len: 13
abundance: -
j_gene: TRBJ1-1
d_gene: -
v_gene: TRBV2
CDR3nt: TGTGCCAGCAGTTCCCAGGGGAACACTGAAGCTTTCTTT
CDR3aa: CASSSQGNTEAFF

len: 17
abundance: -
j_gene: TRBJ2-1
d_gene: TRBD1
v_gene: TRBV25-1
CDR3nt: TGTGCCAGCAGTGAATTGGGAGCGGGACAGGGTAACAATGAGCAGTTCTTC
CDR3aa: CASSELGAGQGNNEQFF

len: 13
abundance: few
j_gene: TRBJ1-2
d_gene: -
v_gene: TRBV7-3
CDR3nt: TGTGCCAGCAGCCCCGGGACTAACTATGGCTACACCTTC
CDR3aa: CASSPGTNYGYTF

len: 15
abundance: -
j_gene: TRBJ2-1
d_gene: TRBD2
v_gene: TRBV28
CDR3nt: TGTGCCAGCAGTTGGGGACTAGCGGGAGGCCCGGGTAACTTCTTC
CDR3aa: CASSWGLAGGPGNFF

len: 15
abundance: few
j_gene: TRBJ1-2
d_gene: -
v_gene: TRBV5-6
CDR3nt: TGTGCCAGCAGCTTGGTACAGGCGCGGCCGGCTGGCTACACCTTC
CDR3aa: CASSLVQARPAGYTF

len: 13
abundance: few
j_gene: TRBJ1-1
d_gene: -
v_gene: TRBV7-9
CDR3nt: TGTGCCAGCAGCTTAGGGGAGGGGACTGAAGCTTTCTTT
CDR3aa: CASSLGEGTEAFF

len: 14
abundance: -
j_gene: TRBJ2-2
d_gene: -
v_gene: TRBV2
CDR3nt: TGTGCCAGCAGTGACCTGGGAGGTGCCGGGGAGCTGTTTTTT
CDR3aa: CASSDLGGAGELFF

len: 13
abundance: -
j_gene: TRBJ2-5
d_gene: -
v_gene: TRBV5-1
CDR3nt: TGCGCCAGCAGCCCCCGCGGCCAAGAGACCCAGTACTTC
CDR3aa: CASSPRGQETQYF

len: 11
abundance: -
j_gene: TRBJ2-7
d_gene: -
v_gene: TRBV25-1
CDR3nt: TGTGCCAGCAGTGCCCTCGTCGAGCAGTACTTC
CDR3aa: CASSALVEQYF

len: 14
abundance: -
j_gene: TRBJ1-2
d_gene: -
v_gene: TRBV21-1
CDR3nt: TGTGCCAGCAGCACAAGCGGGGGGGCTCGTGGCTACACCTTC
CDR3aa: CASSTSGGARGYTF

len: 12
abundance: -
j_gene: TRBJ2-1
d_gene: TRBD1
v_gene: TRBV11-2
CDR3nt: TGTGCCAGCAGCTTTCAAGGGGGCGAGCAGTTCTTC
CDR3aa: CASSFQGGEQFF

len: 14
abundance: few
j_gene: TRBJ1-5
d_gene: TRBD1
v_gene: TRBV2
CDR3nt: TGTGCCAGCAGTCCAGGGACAGGCAATCAGCCCCAGCATTTT
CDR3aa: CASSPGTGNQPQHF

len: 14
abundance: few
j_gene: TRBJ2-7
d_gene: -
v_gene: TRBV6-7
CDR3nt: TGTGCCAGCAGTTATGATGGGCAGGGCTACGAGCAGTACTTC
CDR3aa: CASSYDGQGYEQYF

len: 13
abundance: -
j_gene: TRBJ2-1
d_gene: -
v_gene: TRBV19
CDR3nt: TGTGCCAGTAGTATGGGCCCGACAAATGAGCAGTTCTTC
CDR3aa: CASSMGPTNEQFF

len: 13
abundance: -
j_gene: TRBJ2-2
d_gene: -
v_gene: TRBV6-1
CDR3nt: TGTGCCAGCAGTGGAACAGTGACCGGGGAGCTGTTTTTT
CDR3aa: CASSGTVTGELFF

len: 12
abundance: few
j_gene: TRBJ2-5
d_gene: TRBD1
v_gene: TRBV25-1
CDR3nt: TGTGCCAGCAGTGGATATCAGGGGGCCAAGTACTTC
CDR3aa: CASSGYQGAKYF

len: 12
abundance: -
j_gene: TRBJ2-4
d_gene: -
v_gene: TRBV7-9
CDR3nt: TGTGCCAGCAGCTTGGGCAGGAACATTCAGTACTTC
CDR3aa: CASSLGRNIQYF

len: 15
abundance: -
j_gene: TRBJ2-3
d_gene: -
v_gene: TRBV9
CDR3nt: TGTGCCAGCAGCGTCACAGAGCGGCACACAGATACGCAGTATTTT
CDR3aa: CASSVTERHTDTQYF

len: 15
abundance: few
j_gene: TRBJ2-2
d_gene: TRBD1
v_gene: TRBV9
CDR3nt: TGTGCCAGCAGCCCTTCTACAGGGGTCACCGGGGAGCTGTTTTTT
CDR3aa: CASSPSTGVTGELFF

len: 12
abundance: -
j_gene: TRBJ2-7
d_gene: -
v_gene: TRBV5-1
CDR3nt: TGCGCCAGCAGCTTGACAGCTTACGAGCAGTACTTC
CDR3aa: CASSLTAYEQYF

len: 15
abundance: few
j_gene: TRBJ1-4
d_gene: -
v_gene: TRBV30
CDR3nt: TGTGCCTGGAGTGCCCGGGGGAAACCTAATGAAAAACTGTTTTTT
CDR3aa: CAWSARGKPNEKLFF

len: 13
abundance: few
j_gene: TRBJ2-5
d_gene: -
v_gene: TRBV5-4
CDR3nt: TGTGCCAGCATGCGGGACAGCCAAGAGACCCAGTACTTC
CDR3aa: CASMRDSQETQYF

len: 14
abundance: few
j_gene: TRBJ1-4
d_gene: TRBD1
v_gene: TRBV6-1
CDR3nt: TGTGCCAGCAACCAACCGGGACAGGGTGAAAAACTGTTTTTT
CDR3aa: CASNQPGQGEKLFF

len: 14
abundance: few
j_gene: TRBJ1-2
d_gene: -
v_gene: TRBV9
CDR3nt: TGTGCCAGCAGCGCCGGGCCGAGGGACTATGGCTACACCTTC
CDR3aa: CASSAGPRDYGYTF